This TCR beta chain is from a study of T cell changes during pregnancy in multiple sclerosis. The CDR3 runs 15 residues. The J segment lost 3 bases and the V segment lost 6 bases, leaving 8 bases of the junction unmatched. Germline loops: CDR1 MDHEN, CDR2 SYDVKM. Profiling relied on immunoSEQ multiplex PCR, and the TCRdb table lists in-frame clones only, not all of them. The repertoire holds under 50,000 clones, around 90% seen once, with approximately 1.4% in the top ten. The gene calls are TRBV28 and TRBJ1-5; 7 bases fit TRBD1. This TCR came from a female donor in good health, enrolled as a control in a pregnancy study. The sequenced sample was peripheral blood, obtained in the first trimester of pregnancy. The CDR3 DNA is TGTGCCAGCAGACAGATGACAGGGTCCAATCAGCCCCAGCATTTT. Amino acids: CASRQMTGSNQPQHF.